This T cell receptor (beta chain) emerged from a study of cytotoxic CD8 clonotypes in ibrutinib-treated CLL. Broader study findings: The study found clonality rose at ibrutinib response, then fell toward baseline at progression.

Sequenced by immunoSEQ multiplex PCR; TCRdb stores in-frame clones only, minus some. In the table there are approximately 330,000 clones, around four fifths of which are singletons. Germline-derived CDR1 and CDR2 are LGHNA and YSLEER. CDR3 length: 16 amino acids. The V gene end was trimmed by 1 base and the J gene end by 3 bases; junction bases not matched to a gene: 7. Concerning this clone: Its antigen is as yet unknown.

Sequences were derived from PBMCs, sampled before ibrutinib treatment. This clonotype was obtained from a human donor with chronic lymphocytic leukemia. The chain is built from TRBV4-3 and TRBJ2-7; TRBD1 aligns across 9 bases. CDR3 sequence: CASSQGVTGGGYEQYF. For the CDR3, the DNA is TGCGCCAGCAGCCAAGGGGTGACAGGGGGAGGCTACGAGCAGTACTTC.